This entry concerns a single T cell receptor (beta chain). The antigen is unknown. Produced via immunoSEQ multiplex PCR; TCRdb's table is partial and in-frame only. The sample includes about 31,000 clones, about 78% of them seen just once. These data come from a study of CD4 T cells in relation to SARS-CoV-2 and coronaviruses. Study background: ViraFEST: roughly ten-day antigen culture of PBMCs, then TCR beta CDR3 sequencing. Negative control cultures got HIV-1 Nef peptides or no peptide. Study results and caveats: SARS-CoV-2-driven expansion was significantly weaker in crossreactive than monoreactive clones.

The unexposed donors gave CD4+ T cells in about 2011-2018, prior to COVID-19. The cells were cultured for 10 days before CD4+ T cells were isolated. Cells permitting, SARS-CoV-2 S/N and four cold-coronavirus spikes were tested on unexposed-donor CD4+ T cells. The CDR3 has 15 residues. CDR1 and CDR2 (germline): LNHDA, SQIVND (reference sequence). V lost 10 bases, J lost 3 bases, and 18 bases lay in between. Sequencing was done on a sample of CD4+ T cells from PBMCs, cultured in vitro. The TCR sequence derives from a human donor in good health. This chain joins TRBV19 and TRBJ1-4; maybe TRBD1 (5 bases). The CDR3 coding sequence is TGTGCCACTCTAACGGGGCACAGCTCTAATGAAAAACTGTTTTTT. This translates into CATLTGHSSNEKLFF.